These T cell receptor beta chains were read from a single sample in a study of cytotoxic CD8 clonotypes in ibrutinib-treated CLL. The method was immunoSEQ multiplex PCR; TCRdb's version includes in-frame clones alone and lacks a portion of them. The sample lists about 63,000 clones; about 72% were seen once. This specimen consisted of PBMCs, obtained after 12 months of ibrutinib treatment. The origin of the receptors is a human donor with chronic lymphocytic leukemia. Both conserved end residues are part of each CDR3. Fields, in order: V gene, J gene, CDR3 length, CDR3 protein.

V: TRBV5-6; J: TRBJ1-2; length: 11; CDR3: CASSFNSGYTF
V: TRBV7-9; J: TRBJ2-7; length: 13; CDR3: CASSSTLGGEQYF
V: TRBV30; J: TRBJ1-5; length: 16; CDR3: CAWGYPGTVPYQPQHF
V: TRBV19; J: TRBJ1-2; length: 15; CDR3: CATRSRDRPWDGYTF
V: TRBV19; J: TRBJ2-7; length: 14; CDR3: CASSLAVYVHEQYF
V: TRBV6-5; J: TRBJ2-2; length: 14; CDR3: CASSYDQGSGELFF
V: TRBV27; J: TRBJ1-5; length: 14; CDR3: CASSLKGNNQPQHF
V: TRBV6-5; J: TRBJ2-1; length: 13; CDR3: CASSYSVRDEQFF
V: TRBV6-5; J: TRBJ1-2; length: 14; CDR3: CASSVEAGGYGYTF
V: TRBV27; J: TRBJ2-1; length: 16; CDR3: CASRQFGTSGSYEQFF
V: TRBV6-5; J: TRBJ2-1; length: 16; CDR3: CASSSTSGNPYNEQFF
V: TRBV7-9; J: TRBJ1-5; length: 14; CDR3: CASSLGGVGQPQHF
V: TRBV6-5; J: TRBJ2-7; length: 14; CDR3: CASSRDWQTYEQYF
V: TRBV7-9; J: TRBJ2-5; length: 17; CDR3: CASSKGTAGGQQETQYF
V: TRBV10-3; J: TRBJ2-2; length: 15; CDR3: CAISDGGPNTGELVF
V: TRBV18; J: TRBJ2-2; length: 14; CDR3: CASSPSKGFGELFF
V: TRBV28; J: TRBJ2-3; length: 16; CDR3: CASSFSSAGGIDTQYF
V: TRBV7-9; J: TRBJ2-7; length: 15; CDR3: CASSFQQGGNYEQYF
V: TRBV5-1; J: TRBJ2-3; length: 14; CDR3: CASSLEQPTDTQYF
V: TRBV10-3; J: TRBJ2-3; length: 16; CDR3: CAISQTSGGVTDTQYF
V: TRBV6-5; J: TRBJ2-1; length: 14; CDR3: CASSRREAYNEQFF
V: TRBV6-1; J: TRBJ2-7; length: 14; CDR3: CASSVDRVSYEQYF
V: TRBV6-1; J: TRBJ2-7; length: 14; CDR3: CASSEMSITYEQYF
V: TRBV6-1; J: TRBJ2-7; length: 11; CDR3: CASSSRREQYF
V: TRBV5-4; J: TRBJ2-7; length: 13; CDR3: CASSLAGTGFQGF
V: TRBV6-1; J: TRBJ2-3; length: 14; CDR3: CASSTGDYTDTQYF
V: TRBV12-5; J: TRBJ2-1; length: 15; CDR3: CASPDVGRSYNEQFF
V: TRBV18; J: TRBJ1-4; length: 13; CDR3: CATTSATNEKLFF
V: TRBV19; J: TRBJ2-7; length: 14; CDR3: CASSITGINYEQYF
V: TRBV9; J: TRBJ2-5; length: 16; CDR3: CASSPGTSGNAETQYF
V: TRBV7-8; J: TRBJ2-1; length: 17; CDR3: CASSFYLRDLSDNEQFF